This T cell receptor beta chain emerged from a study of blood T cell repertoires in COVID-19. Study-wide context: Researchers got acute and convalescent COVID-19 samples from the United States, Italy and Spain. T cells, B-cell-depleted T cells, or PBMCs supplied cDNA or gDNA.

The germline V gene has CDR1 PRHDT and CDR2 FYEKMQ (reference sequence). After removal of 5 bases from V and 3 bases from J, the junction contained 6 bases not matched to a gene. The CDR3 is made up of 14 amino acids. Original processing notes: Reference gene primer amplification gave nucleated cell count estimates. Method: immunoSEQ multiplex PCR; TCRdb's copy keeps in-frame clones and lacks some. The V and J calls and clone size were taken over from that table, and D and trimming were inferred from the DNA. The repertoire consists of about 110,000 clones, with less than 90% occurring once and the leading ten covering 18%.

This receptor was identified in a woman aged 55-69 years with acute or convalescent COVID-19. Sequencing used peripheral blood. The genes are TRBV13 and TRBJ1-1; TRBD1 matches at 7 bases. The CDR3 spells CASSRQQGYTEAFF. Here the CDR3 DNA reads TGTGCCAGCAGCCGCCAACAGGGGTACACTGAAGCTTTCTTT.